This T cell receptor (beta chain) was recorded in a study of neurological immune-mediated disorders (dated by TCRdb to between 2019 and 2020). A note on the overall study: Among the roughly 34 multiple sclerosis patients, relapsing-remitting MS was present in roughly 30 and secondary progressive MS was present in 3. Peripheral blood TCR-beta repertoires from patients with HTLV-I-associated myelopathy (HAM/TSP), patients with multiple sclerosis, and healthy controls were compared in the study using UMI-based sequencing. The 100 to 110 TCR-beta libraries covered PBMC samples along with longitudinal samples, technical triplicates, and paired sorted CD4+ and CD8+ T-cell subsets. Longitudinal HAM/TSP and healthy donors were sampled at 3 time-points each (roughly 3-45 month intervals). The cohort comprised 68 subjects: 14 HAM/TSP patients, 35 or so multiple sclerosis patients and 20 or so healthy controls. Broad study findings and their caveats: The MS cluster was not associated with any clinical or MRI features, and the authors stated that larger cohorts are needed. In phylogenetic analysis, the repertoires of 18 of 34 MS patients grouped into a cluster of related CDR3 sequences, which suggests a possible signature at the repertoire level. No identical CDR3 amino acid sequences were found to be shared among expanded clones across subjects, suggesting that TCR-beta repertoires were private in all groups. TCR clonal expansion was highest in HAM/TSP patients and lowest in MS patients, with MS patients falling below even healthy controls.

The intended sense of this specimen's time point label: longitudinal time-point 3. Unsorted PBMC libraries were generated from 2 million PBMCs stored in RNAlater at -80 °C until RNA extraction. The multiple sclerosis patients were enrolled in a US clinical protocol that used magnetic resonance imaging to evaluate disease progression. Peripheral blood underwent Ficoll-Hypaque density gradient centrifugation to isolate PBMCs, which were then cryopreserved in liquid nitrogen. The CDR3 holds 16 amino acids from the cysteine to the phenylalanine. The CDR3 DNA has 48 bases and is translated from base 1. As encoded in the germline V gene, CDR1 is SGHVS while CDR2 is FQNEAQ. V trim: 0 bases; J trim: 7 bases; unmatched bases: 7. cDNA was synthesized by template-switch 5'RACE using a primer with a 10-nucleotide random unique molecular identifier that tagged each TCR transcript. Every sequencing run yielded over 160 million TCR-beta sequences covering 15-18 subjects. The RNeasy kit was used to extract total RNA. The KAPA Real-time Library Amplification kit was used to amplify TCR-beta VDJ regions with primers targeting the TCR constant region and the 5'RACE anchor. Sample indexes and Illumina adaptors were added in a first PCR, and a second PCR then increased library yield. After purification with Ampure beads, the TCR product of roughly 650 bp was size-selected on a 2% E-gel SizeSelection system. Library quality was checked on a Bioanalyzer, concentration was measured with Qubit, and libraries were quantified with the Kapa Library Quantification kit before pooling. Paired-end 2 x 150 bp sequencing of the libraries was performed on an Illumina HiSeq 2500. To increase sequence diversity, about 25-31% phiX was spiked into each library pool. Processing in the source paper ran as follows. The UMI-based MiGEC pipeline processed quality-filtered reads and removed over 85% of raw TCR sequences during error correction. IMGT germline references were used for aligning VDJ genes, and each clonotype was defined as a unique CDR3 amino acid sequence together with its V-J genes. Clonal expansion, Shannon diversity, and CDR3 relatedness (CalcPairwiseDistances, ClusterSamples) were evaluated with VDJtools, and phylogenetic trees were built with CLCbio workbench. Clones with at least 8 unique UMIs were defined as expanded, with this threshold being based on coefficient-of-variation modelling across technical triplicates. Using fastp trimming at Q25 and MiXCR clonotype assembly, TCRdb reanalyzed the public sequencing data and kept in-frame beta chains. Every entry covers one CDR3 protein and lists the most common genes and DNA from its rows. The V and J calls and clone size are TCRdb's, not the authors'. Counted in this sample were about 80,000 distinct CDR3 sequences; 4.3% of them appeared once. The top ten clonotypes cover about 5.7% of the sample.

This clonotype was counted at least ten times. The specificity of this receptor is unknown. There are no base qualities to consult, and no much larger clone falls within one base. The source of this sequence is an older woman with multiple sclerosis. Sequences were obtained from PBMCs. The sequence links TRBV7-8 to TRBJ2-1, with 9 bases matching TRBD2. The CDR3 in this case is CASSLAEAGGRNEQFF. The DNA sequence is given as TGTGCCAGCAGCTTAGCGGAGGCGGGGGGGCGTAATGAGCAGTTCTTC.